These 14 T cell receptor beta chains were sequenced from one sample in a study of beta chain features in type 1 diabetes. Study-level results: All four CD4+ subsets of Type 1 diabetes patients contained TCRB CDR3s that were moderately but significantly shorter.

These receptors have no identified antigens. As every portion of the isolated RNA was reverse transcribed, the sequencing read expressed TCRB transcripts. Clones were read by immunoSEQ multiplex PCR, and TCRdb kept only the in-frame ones, dropping some. The sample contains nearly 700,000 clones, roughly 12% of which appear only once. Sequencing was done on a sample of naive CD4+ T cells from blood. These receptors were obtained from a man aged 18 to 35 with type 1 diabetes.

Written as DNA, the CDR3 is TGTGCCAGCAGCCCTCGGACAGGGGCCTCCTACAATGAGCAGTTCTTC. Its protein product is CASSPRTGASYNEQFF. The gene calls are TRBV11-2 and TRBJ2-1; 9 bases agree with TRBD1. CDR1 and CDR2 from the germline V gene are SGHAT and FQNNGV. The CDR3 consists of 16 residues. V gave up 5 bases and J gave up 0 bases; unmatched junction bases: 5. Complete variable domain (other parts from reference TRBV11-2 and TRBJ2-1): EAGVAQSPRYKIIEKRQSVAFWCNPISGHATLYWYQQILGQGPKLLIQFQNNGVVDDSQLPKDRFSAERLKGVDSTLKIQPAKLEDSAVYLCASSPRTGASYNEQFFGPGTRLTVL.

A few counts support this clone. The J gene is TRBJ1-2, the V gene TRBV10-3, with D possibly matching TRBD1 (6 bases). Trimming removed 10 bases at V and 6 bases at J, with 12 bases between. The CDR3 spans 11 residues. The germline CDR1 and CDR2 sequences are ENHRY and SYGVKD. The CDR3 region is CATTGQDGYTF. CDR3 DNA: TGTGCCACAACAGGGCAGGATGGCTACACCTTC.

The sample holds a few counts of this clone. The chain carries TRBV20-1 and TRBJ2-5; D gene ambiguous. Trimming removed 6 bases at V and 7 bases at J, with 12 bases between. The germline V gene encodes CDR1 DFQATT and CDR2 SNEGSKA (reference sequence). The CDR3 consists of 11 residues. CDR3 in DNA: TGCAGTGCCGGATCCTCGGTGACCCAGTACTTC. It encodes CSAGSSVTQYF.

J is TRBJ2-1 and V is TRBV19; D remains ambiguous. This CDR3 is 14 amino acids long. Germline V gene data show CDR1 as LNHDA and CDR2 as SQIVND (reference sequence). Trimming cost V 4 bases and J 7 bases, with 14 bases left between them. As DNA, the CDR3 is TGTGCCAGTAGTACCCCGATGACTCTTAATGAGCAGTTCTTC. Protein product: CASSTPMTLNEQFF.

The chain combines TRBV18 with TRBJ1-3; D possibly corresponds to TRBD1 (5 bases). Trimming shortened V by 3 bases and J by 0 bases, and 12 bases separated the two germline ends. This CDR3 contains 16 residues. Germline CDR1 reads KGHSH; CDR2 reads LQKENI. CDR3 amino acids: CASSPTDSNSGNTIYF. As DNA, the CDR3 is TGTGCCAGCTCACCTACCGACAGCAACTCTGGAAACACCATATATTTT.

On this clone: Other DNA sequences in this sample translate to the same CDR3. The V gene is TRBV11-1, the J gene TRBJ1-5; 10 bases are shared with TRBD1. Germline-derived CDR1 and CDR2 are SGHAT and FQDESV (reference sequence). J was trimmed by 7 bases and V by 4 bases; bases with no gene match: 1. CDR3 length: 13 amino acids. The chain's CDR3 is CASSSTGGQPQHF. The DNA for the CDR3 is TGTGCCAGCAGCTCGACAGGGGGCCAGCCCCAGCATTTT.

This clone appeared a few times. The rearrangement uses TRBV5-1 and TRBJ2-2; D unclear. The V end lost 0 bases, the J end lost 7 bases, and 7 bases lay between the germline ends. CDR3 size: 13 residues. Germline V gives CDR1 SGHRS, CDR2 YFSETQ. CDR3 amino acids: CASSLVVGGELFF. The CDR3 nucleotides read TGCGCCAGCAGCTTGGTAGTGGGCGGGGAGCTGTTTTTT.

The J gene is TRBJ1-4, the V gene TRBV5-4; no clear D. V shed 3 bases and J shed 3 bases, with 9 bases lying between them. The germline gives CDR1 SGHNT, CDR2 YYREEE (reference sequence). CDR3 size: 14 residues. CDR3 protein: CASSSAAPNEKLFF. CDR3 DNA sequence: TGTGCCAGCAGCTCTGCGGCCCCTAATGAAAAACTGTTTTTT. Full variable domain (remainder filled in from reference TRBV5-4 and TRBJ1-4): ETGVTQSPTHLIKTRGQQVTLRCSSQSGHNTVSWYQQALGQGPQFIFQYYREEENGRGNFPPRFSGLQFPNYSSELNVNALELDDSALYLCASSSAAPNEKLFFGSGTQLSVL.

This clone was seen a few times. V is TRBV30 and J is TRBJ1-1; D unresolved. This CDR3 is 14 amino acids long. Trimming took 2 bases from V and 0 from J, leaving 10 bases between them. From germline, CDR1 is GTSNPN and CDR2 SVGIG (reference sequence). The CDR3 is CAWSSPSMNTEAFF. CDR3 in DNA: TGTGCCTGGAGTTCTCCATCGATGAACACTGAAGCTTTCTTT.

Here the CDR3 reads CASSEWGQSLPTNEKLFF. CDR3 bases: TGTGCCAGCAGTGAATGGGGACAGAGCTTGCCAACTAATGAAAAACTGTTTTTT. V gene TRBV25-1 combines with J gene TRBJ1-4; TRBD1 aligns across 7 bases. The junction had 8 bases not matched to a gene; V was cut back by 1 base and J by 0 bases. The CDR3 covers 18 residues. Germline CDR1 is MGHDK and CDR2 is SYGVNS.

This clone came up a few times. This rearrangement joins TRBV4-2 to TRBJ2-5; 11 bases fit TRBD2. Trimming at V came to 4 bases and at J to 3 bases, leaving 7 bases not matched to a gene. In germline, CDR1 is LGHNA, CDR2 YNFKEQ. The CDR3 contains 16 residues. CDR3 sequence: CASSPRGSGGEETQYF. CDR3 coding DNA: TGTGCCAGCAGCCCCCGGGGTAGCGGGGGGGAAGAGACCCAGTACTTC.

The table lists this clone with a few counts. The V gene is TRBV2, the J gene TRBJ1-1; the D gene is possibly TRBD1 (6 bases). This CDR3 is built from 13 residues. Trimming removed 5 bases from V and 11 bases from J, with 18 bases in between. CDR1 SNHLY and CDR2 FYNNEI come from the germline V gene. The CDR3 bases are TGTGCCAGCAGTCTTCCCGGGACAAATATGGCTTTCTTT. It translates to CASSLPGTNMAFF.

The V gene is TRBV11-2, the J gene TRBJ1-1; 8 bases map to TRBD1. The trim removed 5 bases at V and 8 bases at J, leaving 7 bases unmatched. The CDR3 is 13 amino acids. Germline V CDR1 and CDR2: SGHAT, FQNNGV. CDR3 nucleotide sequence: TGTGCCAGCAGCACAGACAGGGGATGGGAAGCTTTCTTT. Amino acids: CASSTDRGWEAFF.

V usage is TRBV7-2 and J usage is TRBJ1-1, with D possibly TRBD1 on 5 matching bases. The germline V gene encodes CDR1 SGHTA and CDR2 FQGNSA. Between the trimmed V and J ends, which lost 5 bases and 11 bases, there was a span of 21 bases. This CDR3 region has 14 residues. The CDR3 DNA reads as TGTGCCAGCAGCCCTGAGGGGATAGCGCGCGAGGCTTTCTTT. Protein product: CASSPEGIAREAFF.